One and the same sample provided the 18 T cell receptor beta chains below, sequenced in a study of T cells in Graves' hyperthyroidism and ophthalmopathy. Amplification targeted TCR beta CDR3 regions from RNA transcripts. HTBI primers drove first-round RT-PCR of the TCR CDR3. TCRdb re-called the multiplex PCR reads with MiXCR, one entry per CDR3 protein. The sample has nearly 600,000 distinct CDR3 sequences, 12% to 15% seen once. Specimen: blood. These receptor sequences come from a woman aged 18-29 years with Graves' ophthalmopathy.

This clonotype was counted ten times or more. The chain links TRBV28 to TRBJ2-7, with D possibly matching TRBD1 (6 bases). The CDR3 extends over 18 amino acids. Germline assignment: CDR1 MDHEN and CDR2 SYDVKM. V lost 6 bases and J lost 0, with 24 bases in between. As DNA, the CDR3 is TGTGCCAGCAGCCGGAACAGGGTGCCCCGCCGTCTCTCCTACGAGCAGTACTTC. The encoded protein is CASSRNRVPRRLSYEQYF.

This clonotype was found many times. The V call is TRBV7-9, the J call TRBJ2-7; the match to TRBD1 covers 9 bases. Germline V lookup: CDR1 SEHNR, CDR2 FQNEAQ (reference sequence). The V and J ends lost 5 bases and 3 bases, in that order; junction bases with no gene match: 8. This CDR3 region has 15 residues. The CDR3 reads CASSRGQGTRYEQYF. The DNA for the CDR3 is TGTGCCAGCAGCCGAGGACAGGGGACCCGCTACGAGCAGTACTTC.

This clonotype was detected many times. The chain carries TRBV2 and TRBJ2-7; D possibly corresponds to TRBD1 (6 bases). CDR3 length: 13 residues. Looked up from germline, CDR1 is SNHLY and CDR2 is FYNNEI. Trimming cost V 2 bases and J 2 bases, with 7 bases left between them. CDR3 in amino acids: CASSERQAYEQYF. CDR3 sequence (DNA): TGTGCCAGCAGTGAACGACAGGCCTACGAGCAGTACTTC.

In this sample, this clonotype turned up many times. The chain carries TRBV14 and TRBJ2-3, with TRBD2 matching over 7 bases. Looked up from germline, CDR1 is SGHDN and CDR2 is FVKESK. Trimming took 2 bases from V and 5 from J; bases not matched to a gene: 16. The length of the CDR3 is 18 residues. The CDR3 reads CASSQKGGAGDAGDTQYF. The CDR3 DNA follows: TGTGCCAGCAGCCAAAAAGGCGGGGCGGGAGACGCAGGAGATACGCAGTATTTT.

In its sample, this clonotype was seen many times. The gene calls are TRBV12-5 and TRBJ1-5; the D gene is possibly TRBD1 (5 bases). V lost 3 bases and J 6 bases, leaving 18 bases between the germline ends. The CDR3 spans 16 residues. Germline lookup yields CDR1 LGHNT and CDR2 FRNRAP. The CDR3: CASGLIGGEGVQPQHF. The CDR3 coding sequence is TGTGCTAGTGGTTTAATAGGAGGGGAAGGGGTTCAGCCCCAGCATTTT.

This clonotype was found many times. It may be a read error: a sequence one base away is much more abundant. The chain has TRBV27 and TRBJ2-5, with 8 bases aligning to TRBD1. Germline V gene lookup returns CDR1 MNHEY and CDR2 SMNVEV (reference sequence). CDR3 length: 13 amino acids. After removal of 6 bases from V and 2 bases from J, the junction contained 2 bases not matched to a gene. This chain's CDR3 is CASSWTGQETQYF. The DNA for the CDR3 is TGTGCCAGCAGCTGGACAGGGCAAGAGACCCAGTACTTC.

This clonotype was counted ten times or more. CDR3 in amino acids: CASSTSGRALDEQYF. CDR3 in DNA: TGTGCCAGCAGTACTAGCGGGAGGGCCCTGGACGAGCAGTACTTC. The chain employs TRBV12-3 or TRBV12-4 and TRBJ2-7, with 13 nucleotides matching TRBD2. Losses at the gene ends were 5 bases for V and 5 bases for J; bases not matched to a gene: 6. The CDR3 covers 15 residues.

As to this clonotype: A much larger clone lies a single base off, so this may be a read error. The rearrangement uses TRBV12-5 and TRBJ2-5, with a possible D match to TRBD1 (5 bases). This CDR3 has 14 amino acids. From germline, CDR1 is LGHNT and CDR2 FRNRAP. The V end was cut by 6 bases, the J end by 4 bases, with 15 bases between. CDR3 sequence reads: CASGSDSEAETQYF. CDR3 DNA sequence: TGTGCTAGTGGGAGCGACAGCGAAGCAGAGACCCAGTACTTC.

This clonotype occurred many times. The rearrangement uses TRBV11-2 and TRBJ2-5; D ambiguous. CDR3 length: 14 amino acids. Germline CDR1 SGHAT, CDR2 FQNNGV. V lost 4 bases and J 5 bases, leaving 14 bases between the germline ends. CDR3 nucleotide sequence: TGTGCCAGCAGCTCCGGATCGGAGTCGGAGACCCAGTACTTC. Translated: CASSSGSESETQYF.

Ten or more counts support this clonotype. This chain uses TRBV6-1 with TRBJ2-5; 11 nucleotides agree with TRBD2. The germline V gene has CDR1 MNHNS and CDR2 SASEGT. J was trimmed by 1 base and V by 5 bases; bases with no gene match: 6. This CDR3 comprises 16 residues. The CDR3 DNA is TGTGCCAGCAGTCTTAGCGGGAGGGCCCGCCAAGAGACCCAGTACTTC. Its protein is CASSLSGRARQETQYF.

The chain has TRBV20-1 and TRBJ2-7, with TRBD2 as a possible D gene (6 bases). Germline CDR1 and CDR2: DFQATT and SNEGSKA (reference sequence). This CDR3 has 13 amino acids. Trimming removed 6 bases at V and 0 bases at J, with 12 bases between. The CDR3 bases are TGCAGTGCATCGGGACTGGGCTCCTACGAGCAGTACTTC. It codes for CSASGLGSYEQYF.

The rearrangement uses TRBV19 and TRBJ2-3; 8 bases line up with TRBD1. CDR1 and CDR2 (germline): LNHDA, SQIVND (reference sequence). Trimming removed 5 bases from V and 2 bases from J; junction bases left unmatched: 6. CDR3 length: 15 amino acids. The CDR3, as DNA: TGTGCCAGTAGTCTCAGGGGGCCCTACACAGATACGCAGTATTTT. Amino acid sequence: CASSLRGPYTDTQYF.

This clonotype was picked up many times. V is TRBV27 and J is TRBJ2-7; D call uncertain. Germline V gene lookup returns CDR1 MNHEY and CDR2 SMNVEV (reference sequence). Trimming cost V 8 bases and J 2 bases, with 10 bases left between them. This CDR3 is built from 12 residues. The CDR3 region is CASRGSPYEQYF. The CDR3 nucleotides are TGTGCCAGCCGTGGTAGTCCCTACGAGCAGTACTTC.

In its sample, this clonotype was seen many times. The rearrangement links TRBV20-1 to TRBJ2-7; TRBD2 might be the D (6 bases). This CDR3 is built from 15 residues. V dropped 6 bases and J dropped 5 bases, with 23 bases sitting between them. Germline values: CDR1 DFQATT, CDR2 SNEGSKA (reference sequence). The CDR3 here is CSATRSGRDLNEQYF. The CDR3 DNA is TGCAGTGCCACCCGCTCGGGGCGGGATTTGAACGAGCAGTACTTC.

This clonotype was recorded at least ten times. The chain joins TRBV2 to TRBJ2-1; 13 bases fit TRBD2. The CDR3 is made up of 20 amino acids. The V gene end was trimmed by 7 bases and the J gene end by 5 bases; junction bases not matched to a gene: 20. The germline CDR1 and CDR2 sequences are SNHLY and FYNNEI. The CDR3 sequence is CASTREWTSGSPARNNEQFF. The CDR3 DNA follows: TGTGCCAGCACTCGAGAATGGACTAGCGGGAGCCCTGCCCGTAACAATGAGCAGTTCTTC.

This clonotype was counted at least ten times. V is TRBV27 and J is TRBJ1-1, with D possibly matching TRBD1 (5 bases). Trimming cost V 6 bases and J 2 bases, with 13 bases left between them. CDR1 and CDR2 from the germline V gene are MNHEY and SMNVEV (reference sequence). The CDR3 sequence is 14 residues long. The CDR3: CASRSVTENTEAFF. CDR3 DNA sequence: TGTGCCAGCAGAAGCGTGACAGAAAACACTGAAGCTTTCTTT.

The table lists this clonotype with a few counts. This chain joins TRBV29-1 and TRBJ2-3, with D perhaps TRBD1 or TRBD2 (5 bases each). Trimming left V 7 bases short and J 4 bases short, with 18 bases between. The germline V gene encodes CDR1 SQVTM and CDR2 ANQGSEA. The CDR3 runs to 14 residues. DNA for the CDR3: TGCAGCGCTGGGGGAGTGTCCCAGGCAGATACGCAGTATTTT. Translation: CSAGGVSQADTQYF.

Concerning this clonotype: A clone one base away is much larger, so this may be a read error. CDR3 sequence: CASREAYEQCF. As DNA, the CDR3 is TGTGCCAGCCGAGAAGCCTACGAGCAGTGCTTC. This sequence joins TRBV28 and TRBJ2-7; D not resolved. Per the germline V gene, CDR1 is MDHEN and CDR2 is SYDVKM. CDR3 length equals 11 residues.